This TCR beta chain was sequenced in a study of T cell repertoires in cytomegalovirus infection (dated by TCRdb to between 2018 and 2021). In the study overall: Peptide stimulations targeted recently identified HLA-C-restricted CMV epitopes, whose presentation resists viral immunomodulation, together with well-studied HLA-B-restricted epitopes. The HLA type of each donor mattered for the analysis, because public TCR beta signatures pointed to carriage of CMV infection along with the matching HLA type.

This clonotype appeared a few times. Its cognate antigen has yet to be identified. No clone much larger than this one lies a single base away; base qualities are absent. Overall study outcomes, separate from this receptor: The ex vivo response was dominated by HLA-C-restricted CMV-specific TCR beta clonotypes, which also provided the single most frequent clonotype in two of eight donors. In both this cohort and an independent roughly 350-donor cohort, the cumulative frequency of public TCR beta family members distinguished carriers of CMV infection plus the relevant HLA type.

V loses 4 bases of germline sequence and J loses 5 bases, and the interval between the two ends is 14 bases. CDR1 and CDR2 are read off the germline V gene (reference sequence) as MNHEY and SMNVEV. There are 14 amino acids in the CDR3, from cysteine to phenylalanine inclusive. Only the CDR3 part of the read is kept: 42 bases, read in frame from the first base. Reading the label with the study, this specimen's treatment or condition is: in vitro stimulation with specific CMV peptide epitopes to enrich CMV-specific T cells. The sequencer listed for this sample is Illumina HiSeq 1500. TCRdb cleaned the public reads at Q25 with fastp, built clones with MiXCR and kept in-frame beta chains. CDR3 protein sequences are deduplicated, and each keeps its most common genes and DNA. The table for this sample lists about a million distinct CDR3 sequences; less than 35% of them were counted only once. The leading ten clones occupy over 12% of the sample.

Here the chain combines TRBV27 and TRBJ2-5, with no confident D gene call. This clonotype was obtained from a human donor in good health (CMV status not recorded). Some clones in this sample may be carry-over from other donors' samples. Sample: cultured CD8+ T cells from PBMCs, taken from culture after CMV antigen stimulation. The encoded CDR3 is CASSSLSGFETQYF. At the DNA level, the sequence is TGTGCCAGCAGTTCCCTATCCGGGTTTGAGACCCAGTACTTC.